Listed below are T cell receptor beta chains from one sample, sequenced in a study of shared clonotypes between healthy human individuals. Data came from immunoSEQ multiplex PCR; TCRdb stores just in-frame clones and leaves some out. The sample records 600,000 to 750,000 clones, 72% being singletons. The material sequenced was memory CD4+ T cells sorted from blood. These receptors originate from a woman aged 25 to 39 in good health. Each CDR3 is given with its conserved first and last residue. For some rows the clone size is stated as once, few or many, or as a class when expanded; others skip it.

CASRGYPGQAYTGELFF | TRBJ2-2 | . | TRBV28
CASSPGLPYNEQFF | TRBJ2-1 | . | TRBV5-1
CASSVGGASGQFF | TRBJ2-1 | few | TRBV9
CASSLAWVGGELFF | TRBJ2-2 | few | TRBV11-2
CSVEFPTGAGGPISTDTQYF | TRBJ2-3 | . | TRBV29-1
CSVENTPSQFF | TRBJ2-1 | . | TRBV29-1
CASRGRSNYGYTF | TRBJ1-2 | . | TRBV5-1
CASSSGASYNEQFF | TRBJ2-1 | . | TRBV5-1
CASSDRDRGLDTQYF | TRBJ2-3 | . | TRBV5-4
CSPGGYTF | TRBJ1-2 | . | TRBV20-1
CAWSGRRTIATDTQYF | TRBJ2-3 | . | TRBV30
CASSLAERGEQYF | TRBJ2-7 | few | TRBV7-9
CASSLGHSGANVLTF | TRBJ2-6 | . | TRBV7-2
CASRLAAPSRDSSYEQYF | TRBJ2-7 | . | TRBV12-2
CASSPIASTGRRNIQYF | TRBJ2-4 | many | TRBV7-2
CASSQIRGTGLTDTQYF | TRBJ2-3 | . | TRBV19
CASSQARIEQYF | . | few | TRBV14
CASSPSSGNEQFF | TRBJ2-1 | . | TRBV2
CASSFTGTTLYEQYF | TRBJ2-7 | once | TRBV7-9
CASIRSSGAPSTGELFF | TRBJ2-2 | many | TRBV28
CATSGTFRTGELFF | TRBJ2-2 | . | TRBV6-1
CASSWTVKLGNTIYF | TRBJ1-3 | . | TRBV28
CASRTGADEKLFF | TRBJ1-4 | once | TRBV5-1
CSASAQYEQYF | TRBJ2-7 | . | TRBV20-1
CASRPHREAYGPEAFF | TRBJ1-1 | once | TRBV23-1
CASSFSGYNEKLFF | TRBJ1-4 | . | TRBV27
CASSRILLSKNTEAFF | TRBJ1-1 | once | TRBV28
CSVPQGSGNTIYF | TRBJ1-3 | few | TRBV29-1
CASSGPTGTEKLFF | TRBJ1-4 | . | TRBV10-2
CASSARGANYGYTF | TRBJ1-2 | . | TRBV7-2
CASSERLKRGYTF | TRBJ1-2 | many | TRBV10-1
CASSLAPRQRPSSYNEQFF | TRBJ2-1 | . | TRBV7-2
CASSLGQGRDQPQHF | TRBJ1-5 | . | TRBV7-7
CASSLHTGANYGYTF | TRBJ1-2 | . | TRBV28
CASRPGQGAFEQYF | TRBJ2-7 | once | TRBV7-6
CASSLSVAGSFRLNEQFF | TRBJ2-1 | . | TRBV5-1